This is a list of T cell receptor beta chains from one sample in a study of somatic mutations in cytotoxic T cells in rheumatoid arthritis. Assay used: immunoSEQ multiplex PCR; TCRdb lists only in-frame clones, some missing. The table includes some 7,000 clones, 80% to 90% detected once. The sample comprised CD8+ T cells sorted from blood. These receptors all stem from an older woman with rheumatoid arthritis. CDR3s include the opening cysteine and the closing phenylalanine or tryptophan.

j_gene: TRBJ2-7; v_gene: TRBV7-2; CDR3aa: CASSLGQGAGEQYF
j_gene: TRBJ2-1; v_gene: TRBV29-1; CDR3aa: CSAERESGTEQFF
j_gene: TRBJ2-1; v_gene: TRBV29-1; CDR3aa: CSVQGAQINHEQFF
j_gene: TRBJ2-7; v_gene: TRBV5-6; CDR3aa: CASSLWPGSYEQYF
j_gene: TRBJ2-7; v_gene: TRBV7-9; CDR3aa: CASSSRDLPYEQYF
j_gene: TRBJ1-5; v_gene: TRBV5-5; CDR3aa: CASSLSGQGMGNQPQHF
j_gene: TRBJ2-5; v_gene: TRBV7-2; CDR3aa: CASSPWGSQGETQYF
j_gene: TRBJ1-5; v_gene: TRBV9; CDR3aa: CASSVGGLSNQPQHF
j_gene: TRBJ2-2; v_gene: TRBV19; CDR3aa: CASTGGQGRTGELFF
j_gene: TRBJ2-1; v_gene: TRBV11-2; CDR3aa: CASSLAASGGAMNEQFF
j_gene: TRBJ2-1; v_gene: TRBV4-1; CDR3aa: CASSQVEDYNEQFF
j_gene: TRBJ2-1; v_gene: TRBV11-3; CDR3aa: CASLAGPTYNEQFF
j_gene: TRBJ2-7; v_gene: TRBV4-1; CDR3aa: CASSQELGGTHYEQYF
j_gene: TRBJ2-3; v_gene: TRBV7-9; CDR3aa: CASSRTSGITDTQYF
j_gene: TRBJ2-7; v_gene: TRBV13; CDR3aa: CASRGTGSYEQYF
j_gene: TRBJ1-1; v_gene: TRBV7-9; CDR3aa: CASRGPMVGQDTEAFF
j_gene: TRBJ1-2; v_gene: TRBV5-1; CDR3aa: CASSSPGQGFGGYTF
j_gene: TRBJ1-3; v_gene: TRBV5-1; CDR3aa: CASRTGAGAGNTIYF
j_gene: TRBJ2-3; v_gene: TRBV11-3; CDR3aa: CASSPRTSGRSDTQYF
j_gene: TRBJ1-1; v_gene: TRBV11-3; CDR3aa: CASSPRAGQLTEAFF
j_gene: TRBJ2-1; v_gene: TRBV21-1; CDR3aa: CASSHTTSGEGDEQFF
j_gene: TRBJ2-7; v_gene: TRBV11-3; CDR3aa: CASSAWTSGSYEQYF
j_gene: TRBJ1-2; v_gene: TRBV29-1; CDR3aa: CSAGRQGIYGYTF
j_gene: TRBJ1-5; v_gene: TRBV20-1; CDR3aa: CSARDQGPQHF
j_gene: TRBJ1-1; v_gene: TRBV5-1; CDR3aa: CASSLTGGGNTEAFF
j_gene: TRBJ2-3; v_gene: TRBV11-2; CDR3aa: CASSLPPGGVDTQYF
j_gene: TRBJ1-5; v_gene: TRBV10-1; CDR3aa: CASMSDGNQPQHF
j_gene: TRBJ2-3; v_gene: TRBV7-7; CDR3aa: CASSLAEGRTDTQYF
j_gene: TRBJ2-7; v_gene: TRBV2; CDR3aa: CASSDAGQGFTYEQYF